This T cell receptor beta chain was captured by sequencing in a study of blood T cell repertoires in COVID-19. The repertoire was sequenced with immunoSEQ multiplex PCR; TCRdb's copy has only in-frame clones and lacks some. The table includes roughly 330,000 clones, around 83% detected once. This clonotype was obtained from a woman aged 45-65 years with acute or convalescent COVID-19. Sequenced input: peripheral blood.

CDR3 sequence: CASSQNRGSNQPQHF. CDR3 bases: TGTGCCAGCAGCCAAAACAGGGGTAGCAATCAGCCCCAGCATTTT. V usage is TRBV7-2 and J usage is TRBJ1-5, with TRBD1 matching over 7 bases. Germline loops: CDR1 SGHTA, CDR2 FQGNSA. V lost 5 bases to trimming and J lost 0 bases; unmatched junction nucleotides: 4. This CDR3 is built from 15 residues.